This TCR beta chain was identified in a study of T-cell reconstitution after alpha-beta-depleted transplantation in children listed by TCRdb under 2016. As for the study more broadly: Using TCR repertoire profiling, the study followed T-cell immune reconstitution in a quantitative way in children after TCRalphabeta/CD19-depleted allogeneic hematopoietic cell transplantation.

Broad study findings and their caveats: Hyperexpanded clone frequencies declined over subsequent months; after one year, T-cell counts and TCRbeta diversity were mostly attributed to newly produced T cells. The apparently early recovery of alphabetaT-cell counts about two months after transplant reportedly depended on only several hundred rapidly expanded clones that came from non-depleted graft cells. In some patients, the high TCRbeta diversity seen at day 60 was put down to recipient T cells and intrathymic progenitors that had survived conditioning.

This clonotype was recorded a few times. It lacks a known antigen. It has no much larger one-base neighbor in the sample; base qualities were not kept. Preparation of the library involved PCR. Sequenced on an Illumina HiSeq 2500. TCR libraries were prepared with molecular barcoding, using unique molecular identifiers to normalize TCRbeta repertoire quantification. TCRdb ran its own pipeline on the public reads, namely fastp trimming at Q25 and MiXCR clone calling, and kept in-frame beta chains. Rows are combined by CDR3 protein, so each entry shows the most common genes and DNA. The sample has fewer than 350,000 distinct CDR3 sequences on record, 10% of them singletons. Jointly, the top ten make up over 6% of the sample. The intended sense of this specimen's treatment or condition label: allogeneic hematopoietic cell transplantation with graft depleted of TCRalphabeta T cells and CD19 B cells. TCRalphabeta/CD19-depleted allogeneic hematopoietic cell grafts were given to the transplant recipients, all of whom were children.

This sequence was found in a boy under three years old with acute myeloid leukemia, due to receive a stem cell transplant. The input for sequencing was PBMCs, taken before TCRalphabeta/CD19-depleted stem cell transplant.

Here is the DNA: TGTGCCAGCAGCCCTAACAGGGTAGGAGCTTTCTTT. The encoded protein is CASSPNRVGAFF. The chain joins TRBV14 to TRBJ1-1; a tentative D call is TRBD1 (6 bases match). The CDR3 numbers 12 residues from cysteine through phenylalanine. Kept here is only the CDR3 DNA, which spans 36 bases and is read in frame from base 1. V gives up 4 bases and J gives up 10 bases, and the segment between their germline ends measures 13 bases. The germline V gene provides CDR1 SGHDN and CDR2 FVKESK.